The 8 T cell receptor beta chains below come from one sample, sequenced in a study of tissue T cells after allogeneic stem cell transplantation (dated by TCRdb to 2022 to 2024). The receptor library was made with the immunoSEQ multiplex PCR assay. The table was pulled from immuneACCESS by TCRdb, which kept in-frame rearrangements only. Such tables lose some clones; where checked, under half of the loss comes from unresolved V genes, and the rest has no known cause. This sample is represented by some 22,000 clones; almost 70% of them were singletons. Under 0.5% of the sample is held by the ten biggest clonotypes. The sample consisted of blood. These receptors originate from a female BALB/c mouse in good health. Mice of this strain bear MHC haplotype H2-d.

About this clone itself: Genes here carry mouse names. The CDR3 end falls 1 residue outside the read, so it is completed with the germline J gene. This chain uses TRBV13-2 with TRBJ2-2, with D possibly TRBD2 on 7 matching bases. Germline assignment: CDR1 NNHNN and CDR2 SYGAGS (reference sequence). The V and J ends lost 2 bases and 3 bases respectively, with 8 bases between them. This CDR3 is 14 amino acids long. The CDR3 is CASGEGGYTGQLYF. CDR3 bases read: TGTGCCAGCGGTGAGGGGGGCTACACCGGGCAGCTCTAC.

A note on this clone: Mouse names are used for the genes. The read comes to an end 1 residue before the CDR3 does, leaving the germline J gene to fill in the end. The rearrangement joins TRBV2 to TRBJ1-2; TRBD1 aligns across 7 bases. J gave up 0 bases and V 2 bases, and 3 bases lay outside the gene matches. CDR1 LGHNA and CDR2 YSYQKL come from the germline V gene. CDR3 length: 15 amino acids. The covered CDR3 bases are TGTGCCAGCAGCCAACCGGGACAGACAAACTCCGACTACACC. It yields the protein CASSQPGQTNSDYT. The entire CDR3 sequence reads CASSQPGQTNSDYTF.

The table lists this clone with a count of one. All gene names here are mouse names. The read ends 1 residue shy of where the CDR3 ends; the end is completed using the germline J gene. The chain employs TRBV20 and TRBJ2-5; TRBD2 is a possible D gene (7 bases). V gave up 0 bases and J gave up 0 bases, with 16 bases separating them. The germline CDR1 and CDR2 sequences are GFQATS and STVNSAI. The CDR3 covers 17 residues. The part of the CDR3 DNA that was read is TGTGGTGCTAGGGATCGCCTGGGGGCCCTTAACCAAGACACCCAGTAC. It is translated as CGARDRLGALNQDTQY. The complete CDR3 protein is CGARDRLGALNQDTQYF.

To note about this clone: The gene names given are mouse names. The read stops 1 residue short of the end of the CDR3; the missing end is completed from the germline J gene. This chain joins TRBV4 and TRBJ2-4, with 10 bases matching TRBD2. V lost 4 bases and J lost 9; bases outside the gene matches: 4. In germline, CDR1 is LGHDT, CDR2 YNNKQL (reference sequence). This CDR3 region has 13 residues. CDR3 loop: CASSFDWGETLYF. The CDR3 DNA, read in part, is TGTGCCAGCAGCTTTGACTGGGGGGAAACCTTGTAC.

Of note for this clone: Gene labels here are mouse ones. The read stops 1 residue short of the end of the CDR3; the missing end is completed from the germline J gene. This chain links TRBV29 with TRBJ2-2; D uncertain. V gave up 3 bases and J gave up 2 bases, with 4 bases separating them. The CDR3 contains 13 residues. Germline V gives CDR1 MSHET, CDR2 SYDVDS. CDR3 DNA (partial): TGTGCTAGCAGTTTCCGGAACACCGGGCAGCTCTAC. Translating it yields CASSFRNTGQLY. The CDR3 reads in full as CASSFRNTGQLYF.

This clone occurred once. Gene and germline names: mouse. From the germline J gene comes the end of the CDR3, since the read stops 1 residue before it. The chain combines TRBV31 with TRBJ1-4; TRBD1 agrees at 9 bases. This CDR3 region has 16 residues. V shed 3 bases, J shed 4 bases, and the junction held 9 bases outside the gene matches. Per the germline V gene, CDR1 is GKSSPN and CDR2 is SITVG. The CDR3 DNA, read in part, is TGTGCCTGGAGCCTACAGGGGGCGCGAGACAACGAAAGATTATTT. Translating gives CAWSLQGARDNERLF. The complete CDR3 reads CAWSLQGARDNERLFF.

Comment on this clone: Germline and genes here are mouse. The read is 1 residue too short to cover the CDR3 end, so that end is filled in from the germline J gene. The chain carries TRBV20 and TRBJ2-5; 7 positions agree with TRBD2. Germline V gene data show CDR1 as GFQATS and CDR2 as STVNSAI. J gave up 2 bases and V 0 bases, and 8 bases lay outside the gene matches. There are 16 residues in the CDR3. The CDR3 spells CGAREAPGGGQDTQYF. The covered CDR3 bases are TGTGGTGCTAGGGAGGCCCCCGGGGGGGGCCAAGACACCCAGTAC.

On this clone itself: Mouse names are used for the genes. With the read ending 1 residue before the CDR3 end, the germline J gene is used to fill in that end. J is TRBJ2-3 and V is TRBV19, with 12 bases aligning to TRBD2. J lost 5 bases, V lost 3 bases, and 4 bases had no gene match. The CDR3 covers 15 residues. Germline CDR1 FNHDT, CDR2 SITEND (reference sequence). The DNA read from the CDR3 is TGTGCCAGCAGTAGACTGGGGGGGCGCGGAGAAACGCTGTAT. Translating it yields CASSRLGGRGETLY. The full CDR3 protein is CASSRLGGRGETLYF.